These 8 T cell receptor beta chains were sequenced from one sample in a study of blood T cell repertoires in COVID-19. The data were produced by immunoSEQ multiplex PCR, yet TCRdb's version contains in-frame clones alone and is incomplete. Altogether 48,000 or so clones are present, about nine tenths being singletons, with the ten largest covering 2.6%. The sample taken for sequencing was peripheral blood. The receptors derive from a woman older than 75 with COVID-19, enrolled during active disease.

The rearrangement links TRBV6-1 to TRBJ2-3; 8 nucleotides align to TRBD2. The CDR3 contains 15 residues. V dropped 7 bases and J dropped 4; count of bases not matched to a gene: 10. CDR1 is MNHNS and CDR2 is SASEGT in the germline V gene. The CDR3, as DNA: TGTGCCAGCATCATCTCGGGAGGGCCGGCAGATACGCAGTATTTT. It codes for CASIISGGPADTQYF.

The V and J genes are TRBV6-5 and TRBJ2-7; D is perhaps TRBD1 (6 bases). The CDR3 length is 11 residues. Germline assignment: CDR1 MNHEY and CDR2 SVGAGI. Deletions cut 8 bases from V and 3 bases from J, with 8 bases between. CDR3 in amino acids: CASQGYYEQYF. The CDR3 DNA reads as TGTGCCAGCCAGGGGTACTACGAGCAGTACTTC.

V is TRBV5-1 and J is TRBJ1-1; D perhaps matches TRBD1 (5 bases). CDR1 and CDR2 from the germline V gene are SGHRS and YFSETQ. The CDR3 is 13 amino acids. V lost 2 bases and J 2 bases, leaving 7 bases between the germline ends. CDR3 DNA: TGCGCCAGCAGCTTCGGGGGTAACACTGAAGCTTTCTTT. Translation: CASSFGGNTEAFF.

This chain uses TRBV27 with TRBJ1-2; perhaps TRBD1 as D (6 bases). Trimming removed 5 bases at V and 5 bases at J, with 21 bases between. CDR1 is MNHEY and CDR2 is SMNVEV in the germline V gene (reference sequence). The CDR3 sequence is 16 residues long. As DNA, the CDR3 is TGTGCCAGCAGTCGCCGGGGAGGGGGTAGTGTGTATGGCTACACCTTC. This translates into CASSRRGGGSVYGYTF.

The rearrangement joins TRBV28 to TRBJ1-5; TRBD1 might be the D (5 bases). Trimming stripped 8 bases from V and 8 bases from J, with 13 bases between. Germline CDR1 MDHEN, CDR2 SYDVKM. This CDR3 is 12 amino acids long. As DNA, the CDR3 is TGTGCCAGCGACAGCACTCGGAAGCCCCAGCATTTT. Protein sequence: CASDSTRKPQHF.

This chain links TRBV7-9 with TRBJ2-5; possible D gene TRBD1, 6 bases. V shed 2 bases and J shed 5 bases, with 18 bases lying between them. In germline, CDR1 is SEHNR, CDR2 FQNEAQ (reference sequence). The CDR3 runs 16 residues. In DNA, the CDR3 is TGTGCCAGCAGCTTAAAAACCCAGGGGTCCAGGGAGACCCAGTACTTC. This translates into CASSLKTQGSRETQYF.

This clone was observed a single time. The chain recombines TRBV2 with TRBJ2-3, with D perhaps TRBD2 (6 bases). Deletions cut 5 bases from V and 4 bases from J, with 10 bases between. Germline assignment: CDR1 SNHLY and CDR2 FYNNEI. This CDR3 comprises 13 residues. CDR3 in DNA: TGTGCCAGCAGTCGGAGGGCCCCAGATACGCAGTATTTT. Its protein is CASSRRAPDTQYF. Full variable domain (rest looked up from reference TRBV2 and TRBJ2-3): EPEVTQTPSHQVTQMGQEVILRCVPISNHLYFYWYRQILGQKVEFLVSFYNNEISEKSEIFDDQFSVERPDGSNFTLKIRSTKLEDSAMYFCASSRRAPDTQYFGPGTRLTVL.

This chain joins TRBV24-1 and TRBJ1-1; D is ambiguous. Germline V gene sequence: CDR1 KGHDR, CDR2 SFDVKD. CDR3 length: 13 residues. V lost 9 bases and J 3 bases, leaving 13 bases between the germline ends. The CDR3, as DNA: TGTGCCACCCACGGGATGAAGGACACTGAAGCTTTCTTT. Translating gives CATHGMKDTEAFF.